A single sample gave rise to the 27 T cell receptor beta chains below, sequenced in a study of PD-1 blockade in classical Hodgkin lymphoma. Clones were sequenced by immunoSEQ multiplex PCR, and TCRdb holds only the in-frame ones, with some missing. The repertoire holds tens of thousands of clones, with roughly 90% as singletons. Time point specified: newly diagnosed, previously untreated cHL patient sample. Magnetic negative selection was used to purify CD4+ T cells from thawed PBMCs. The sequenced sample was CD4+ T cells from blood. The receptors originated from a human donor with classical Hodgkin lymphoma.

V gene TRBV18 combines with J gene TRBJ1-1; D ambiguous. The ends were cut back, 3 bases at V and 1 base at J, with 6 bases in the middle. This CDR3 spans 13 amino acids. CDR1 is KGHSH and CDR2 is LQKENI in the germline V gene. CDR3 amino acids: CASSPGSNTEAFF. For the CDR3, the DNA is TGTGCCAGCTCACCGGGGTCGAACACTGAAGCTTTCTTT.

CDR3 bases: TGCGCCAGCAGCTTGGCTCACAGGTTGAACTATGGCTACACCTTC. It encodes CASSLAHRLNYGYTF. The chain is built from TRBV5-1 and TRBJ1-2; tentative D call: TRBD1 (5 bases). Germline CDR1 reads SGHRS; CDR2 reads YFSETQ. Deletions cut 0 bases from V and 2 bases from J, with 11 bases between. The CDR3 runs 15 residues.

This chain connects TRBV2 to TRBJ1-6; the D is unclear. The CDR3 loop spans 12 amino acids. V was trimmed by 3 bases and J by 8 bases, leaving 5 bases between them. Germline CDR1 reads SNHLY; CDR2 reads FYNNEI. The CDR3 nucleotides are TGTGCCAGCAGTGACGGTTATTCACCCCTCCACTTT. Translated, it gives CASSDGYSPLHF.

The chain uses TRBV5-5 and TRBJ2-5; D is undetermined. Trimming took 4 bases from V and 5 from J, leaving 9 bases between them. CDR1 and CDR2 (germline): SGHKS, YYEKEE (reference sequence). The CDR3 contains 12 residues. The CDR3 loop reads CASSLVSETQYF. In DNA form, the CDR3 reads TGTGCCAGCAGCCTGGTCTCGGAGACCCAGTACTTC. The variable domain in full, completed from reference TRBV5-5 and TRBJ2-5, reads DAGVTQSPTHLIKTRGQQVTLRCSPISGHKSVSWYQQVLGQGPQFIFQYYEKEERGRGNFPDRFSARQFPNYSSELNVNALLLGDSALYLCASSLVSETQYFGPGTRLLVL.

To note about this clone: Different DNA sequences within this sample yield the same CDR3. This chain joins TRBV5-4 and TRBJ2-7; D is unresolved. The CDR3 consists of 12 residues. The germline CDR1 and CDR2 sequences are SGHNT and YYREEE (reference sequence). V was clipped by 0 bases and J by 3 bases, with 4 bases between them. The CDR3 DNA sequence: TGTGCCAGCAGCTTGGACGGCTACGAGCAGTACTTC. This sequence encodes CASSLDGYEQYF. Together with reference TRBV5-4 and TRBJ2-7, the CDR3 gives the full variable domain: ETGVTQSPTHLIKTRGQQVTLRCSSQSGHNTVSWYQQALGQGPQFIFQYYREEENGRGNFPPRFSGLQFPNYSSELNVNALELDDSALYLCASSLDGYEQYFGPGTRLTVT.

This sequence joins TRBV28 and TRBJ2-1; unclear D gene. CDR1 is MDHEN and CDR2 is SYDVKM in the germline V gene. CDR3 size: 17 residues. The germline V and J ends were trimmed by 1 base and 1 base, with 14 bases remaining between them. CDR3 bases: TGTGCCAGCAGTTTATTCAAAAGCATTTATTCCTACAATGAGCAGTTCTTC. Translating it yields CASSLFKSIYSYNEQFF.

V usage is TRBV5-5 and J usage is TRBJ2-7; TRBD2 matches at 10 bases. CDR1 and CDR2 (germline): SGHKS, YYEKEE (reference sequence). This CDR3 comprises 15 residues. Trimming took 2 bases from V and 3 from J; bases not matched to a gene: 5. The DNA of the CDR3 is TGTGCCAGCAGCTTTGCTAGCGGGAGAATCTACGAGCAGTACTTC. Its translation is CASSFASGRIYEQYF.

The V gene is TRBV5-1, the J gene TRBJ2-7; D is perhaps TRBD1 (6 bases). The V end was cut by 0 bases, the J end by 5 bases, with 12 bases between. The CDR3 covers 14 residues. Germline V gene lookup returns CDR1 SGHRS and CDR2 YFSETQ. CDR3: CASSLGQATHEQYF. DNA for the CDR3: TGCGCCAGCAGCTTGGGACAGGCCACCCACGAGCAGTACTTC.

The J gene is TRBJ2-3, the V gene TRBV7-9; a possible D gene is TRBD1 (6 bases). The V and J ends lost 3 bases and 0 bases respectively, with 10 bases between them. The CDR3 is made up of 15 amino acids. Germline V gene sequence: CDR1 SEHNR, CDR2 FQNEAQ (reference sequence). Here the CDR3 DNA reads TGTGCCAGCAGCTTGAACAGGGCTAGCACAGATACGCAGTATTTT. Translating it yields CASSLNRASTDTQYF.

In nucleotides, the CDR3 is TGCAGCGTTGAAGGTATGGGTGGGGTTACTTTTAATGAGGTGCAGTTCTTC. Translating it yields CSVEGMGGVTFNEVQFF. V gene TRBV29-1 combines with J gene TRBJ2-1; D not resolved. The germline CDR1 and CDR2 sequences are SQVTM and ANQGSEA. With 1 base removed from V and 12 bases from J, the gap between germline ends came to 28 bases. The CDR3 sequence is 17 residues long.

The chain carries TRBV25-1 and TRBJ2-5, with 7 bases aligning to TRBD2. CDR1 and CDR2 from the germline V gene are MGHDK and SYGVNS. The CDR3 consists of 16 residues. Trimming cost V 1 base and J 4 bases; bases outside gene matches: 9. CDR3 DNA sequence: TGTGCCAGCAGTGAATTCGCGGGGTCGGGAGGAGAGACCCAGTACTTC. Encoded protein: CASSEFAGSGGETQYF.

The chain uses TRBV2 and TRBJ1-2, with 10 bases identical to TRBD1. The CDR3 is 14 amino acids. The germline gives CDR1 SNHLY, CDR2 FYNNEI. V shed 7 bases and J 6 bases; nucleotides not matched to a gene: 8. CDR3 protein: CASIFEGTGDGYTF. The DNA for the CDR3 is TGTGCCAGCATATTCGAGGGGACAGGGGATGGCTACACCTTC.

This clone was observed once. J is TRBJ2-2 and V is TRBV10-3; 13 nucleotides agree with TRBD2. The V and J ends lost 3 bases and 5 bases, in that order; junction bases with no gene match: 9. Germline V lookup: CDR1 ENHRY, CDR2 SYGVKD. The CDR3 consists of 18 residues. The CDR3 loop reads CAISDSRTSGGGTGELFF. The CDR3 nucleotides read TGTGCCATCAGTGATTCGCGGACTAGCGGGGGAGGGACCGGGGAGCTGTTTTTT.

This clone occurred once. CDR3 nucleotide sequence: TGTGCCAGTGGACGGAGCTACGAGCAGTACTTC. This translates into CASGRSYEQYF. V gene TRBV28 combines with J gene TRBJ2-7; D remains ambiguous. The CDR3 runs to 11 residues. Per germline, CDR1 MDHEN and CDR2 SYDVKM. V was trimmed by 9 bases and J by 3 bases, leaving 9 bases between them. The whole variable domain, remainder taken from reference TRBV28 and TRBJ2-7, is DVKVTQSSRYLVKRTGEKVFLECVQDMDHENMFWYRQDPGLGLRLIYFSYDVKMKEKGDIPEGYSVSREKKERFSLILESASTNQTSMYLCASGRSYEQYFGPGTRLTVT.

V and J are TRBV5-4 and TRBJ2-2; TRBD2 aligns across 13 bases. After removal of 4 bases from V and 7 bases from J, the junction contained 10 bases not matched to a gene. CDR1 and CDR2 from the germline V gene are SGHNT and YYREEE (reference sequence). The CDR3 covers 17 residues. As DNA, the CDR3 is TGTGCCAGCAGCCCCTCACTAGCGGGAGGGCCAGACGGGGAGCTGTTTTTT. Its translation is CASSPSLAGGPDGELFF.

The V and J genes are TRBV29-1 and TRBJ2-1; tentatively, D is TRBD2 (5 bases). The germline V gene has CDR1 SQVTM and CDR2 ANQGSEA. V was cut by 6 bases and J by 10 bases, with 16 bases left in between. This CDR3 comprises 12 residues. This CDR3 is CSVADLASEQFF. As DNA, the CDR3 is TGCAGCGTCGCCGACCTGGCTAGCGAGCAGTTCTTC.

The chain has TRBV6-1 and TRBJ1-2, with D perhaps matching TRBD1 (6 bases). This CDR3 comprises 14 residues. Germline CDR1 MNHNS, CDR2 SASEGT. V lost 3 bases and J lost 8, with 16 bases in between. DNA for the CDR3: TGTGCCAGCAGTGATCGGTACAGGGAGGGAGGCTACACCTTC. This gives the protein CASSDRYREGGYTF.

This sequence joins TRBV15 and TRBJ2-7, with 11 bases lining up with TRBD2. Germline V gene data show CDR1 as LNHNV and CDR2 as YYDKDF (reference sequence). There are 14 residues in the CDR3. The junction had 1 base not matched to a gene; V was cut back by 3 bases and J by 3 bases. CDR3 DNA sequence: TGTGCCACCAGCAGGGGACTAGCGGACTACGAGCAGTACTTC. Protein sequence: CATSRGLADYEQYF.

In DNA, the CDR3 is TGTGCCAGCAGCGTAGGGGCCCAGATCGCTGAAGCTTTCTTT. It encodes CASSVGAQIAEAFF. The chain carries TRBV9 and TRBJ1-1, with D hard to call. In germline, CDR1 is SGDLS, CDR2 YYNGEE. With 0 bases removed from V and 6 bases from J, the gap between germline ends came to 12 bases. The CDR3 covers 14 residues.

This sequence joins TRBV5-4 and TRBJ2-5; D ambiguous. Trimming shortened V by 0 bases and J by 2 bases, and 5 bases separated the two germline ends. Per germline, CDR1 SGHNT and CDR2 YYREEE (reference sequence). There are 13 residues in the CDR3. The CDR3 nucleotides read TGTGCCAGCAGCTTGGGGCAGCAAGAGACCCAGTACTTC. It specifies CASSLGQQETQYF.

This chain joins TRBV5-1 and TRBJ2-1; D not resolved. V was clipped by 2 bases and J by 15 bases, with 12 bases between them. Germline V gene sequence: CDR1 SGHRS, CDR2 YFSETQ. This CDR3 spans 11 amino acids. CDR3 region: CASSLGQRRFF. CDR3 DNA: TGCGCCAGCAGCTTAGGGCAGAGGCGGTTCTTC.

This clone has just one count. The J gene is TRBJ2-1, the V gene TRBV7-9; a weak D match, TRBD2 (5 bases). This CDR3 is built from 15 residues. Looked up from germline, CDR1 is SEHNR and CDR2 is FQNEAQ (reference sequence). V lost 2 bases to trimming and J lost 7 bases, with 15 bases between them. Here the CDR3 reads CASSLKLVSSNEQFF. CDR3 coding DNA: TGTGCCAGCAGCTTAAAACTAGTTTCGTCGAATGAGCAGTTCTTC.

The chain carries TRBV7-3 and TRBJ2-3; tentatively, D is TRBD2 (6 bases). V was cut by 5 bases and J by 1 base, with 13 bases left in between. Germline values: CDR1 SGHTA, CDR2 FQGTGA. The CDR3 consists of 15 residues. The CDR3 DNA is TGTGCCAGCAGCCCCGGGGGACCGGGCACAGATACGCAGTATTTT. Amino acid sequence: CASSPGGPGTDTQYF.

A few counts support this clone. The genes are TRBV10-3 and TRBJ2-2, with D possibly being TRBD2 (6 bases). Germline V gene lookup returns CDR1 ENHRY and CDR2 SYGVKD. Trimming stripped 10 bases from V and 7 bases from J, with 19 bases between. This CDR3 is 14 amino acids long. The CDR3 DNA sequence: TGTGCCACCGGGTCCGGGCGGCGGGGCGGGGAGCTGTTTTTT. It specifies CATGSGRRGGELFF.

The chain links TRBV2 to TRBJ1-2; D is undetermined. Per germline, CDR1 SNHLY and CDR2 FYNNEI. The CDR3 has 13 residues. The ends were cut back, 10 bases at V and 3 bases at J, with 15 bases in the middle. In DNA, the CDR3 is TGTGCCACCGTCACCCAATATTACTATGGCTACACCTTC. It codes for CATVTQYYYGYTF.

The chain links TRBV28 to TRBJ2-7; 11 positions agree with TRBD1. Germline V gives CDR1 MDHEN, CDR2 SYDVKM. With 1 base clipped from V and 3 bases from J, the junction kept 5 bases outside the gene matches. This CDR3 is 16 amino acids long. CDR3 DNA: TGTGCCAGCAGTTTATCCGGGACAGGGGGAAACTACGAGCAGTACTTC. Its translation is CASSLSGTGGNYEQYF.

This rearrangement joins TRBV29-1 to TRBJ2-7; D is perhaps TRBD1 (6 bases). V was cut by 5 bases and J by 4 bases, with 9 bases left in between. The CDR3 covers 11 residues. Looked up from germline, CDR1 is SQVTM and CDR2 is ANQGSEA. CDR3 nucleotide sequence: TGCAGCGTTCACACAGGGTACGAGCAGTACTTC. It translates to CSVHTGYEQYF.